The 22 T cell receptor beta chains below all came from one sample that was sequenced in a study of T cell responses to AZD1222 COVID-19 vaccine. Profiling relied on immunoSEQ multiplex PCR, and the TCRdb table lists in-frame clones only, not all of them. Among about 120,000 clones listed, around 90% were seen once. Here the sequenced sample was peripheral blood, taken 28 days after the second AZD1222 dose. These TCRs come from an adult who received the AZD1222 COVID-19 vaccine.

The J gene is TRBJ2-4, the V gene TRBV19; D is perhaps TRBD1 (5 bases). Trimming stripped 3 bases from V and 1 base from J, with 16 bases between. The germline CDR1 and CDR2 sequences are LNHDA and SQIVND (reference sequence). The CDR3 spans 17 residues. The CDR3 nucleotides are TGTGCCAGTAGTATTTCAGGGCGTGGGCCCGCCAAAAACATTCAGTACTTC. Translated, it gives CASSISGRGPAKNIQYF.

The chain couples TRBV29-1 to TRBJ1-2; weak D call: TRBD1 (5 bases). From germline, CDR1 is SQVTM and CDR2 ANQGSEA. The CDR3 spans 12 residues. With 4 bases removed from V and 6 bases from J, the gap between germline ends came to 12 bases. For the CDR3, the DNA is TGCAGCGTTGCCGGGGCCGGCCATGGCTACACCTTC. Translated: CSVAGAGHGYTF.

This CDR3 is CASSPYLVGELFF. Here the CDR3 DNA reads TGTGCCAGCAGTCCCTACTTGGTCGGGGAGCTGTTTTTT. V gene TRBV5-6 combines with J gene TRBJ2-2; D is unclear. V lost 5 bases, J lost 7 bases, and 12 bases lay in between. Germline CDR1 is SGHDT and CDR2 is YYEEEE. CDR3 size: 13 residues. Full variable domain (rest looked up from reference TRBV5-6 and TRBJ2-2): DAGVTQSPTHLIKTRGQQVTLRCSPKSGHDTVSWYQQALGQGPQFIFQYYEEEERQRGNFPDRFSGHQFPNYSSELNVNALLLGDSALYLCASSPYLVGELFFGEGSRLTVL.

The DNA for the CDR3 is TGTGCCAGCAGCTGGACCGGGACTAGCACAGATACGCAGTATTTT. Translated: CASSWTGTSTDTQYF. The V call is TRBV5-5, the J call TRBJ2-3, with D maybe TRBD2 (6 bases). Germline lookup yields CDR1 SGHKS and CDR2 YYEKEE (reference sequence). The CDR3 consists of 15 residues. V lost 3 bases to trimming and J lost 0 bases, with 11 bases between them. Full variable domain (remainder filled in from reference TRBV5-5 and TRBJ2-3): DAGVTQSPTHLIKTRGQQVTLRCSPISGHKSVSWYQQVLGQGPQFIFQYYEKEERGRGNFPDRFSARQFPNYSSELNVNALLLGDSALYLCASSWTGTSTDTQYFGPGTRLTVL.

J is TRBJ2-7 and V is TRBV30; 8 nucleotides align to TRBD1. This CDR3 region has 15 residues. CDR1 and CDR2 (germline): GTSNPN, SVGIG (reference sequence). Losses at the gene ends were 0 bases for V and 9 bases for J; bases not matched to a gene: 13. CDR3 loop: CAWSVFGTGSAGQYF. The DNA of the CDR3 is TGTGCCTGGAGTGTATTCGGGACAGGATCGGCAGGGCAGTACTTC.

The chain joins TRBV27 to TRBJ1-4; no reliable D call. This CDR3 contains 15 residues. Deletions cut 8 bases from V and 7 bases from J, with 20 bases between. Germline V lookup: CDR1 MNHEY, CDR2 SMNVEV (reference sequence). The CDR3, as DNA: TGTGCCAGCCGGCCTCTTCTCGTTTATCCTGAAAAACTGTTTTTT. Encoded protein: CASRPLLVYPEKLFF.

The chain uses TRBV6-2 or TRBV6-3 and TRBJ2-4, with D uncertain. Per the germline V gene, CDR1 is MNHEY and CDR2 is SVGEGT. The V and J ends lost 7 bases and 2 bases respectively, with 9 bases between them. The CDR3 spans 13 residues. The CDR3 loop is CASIPRSKNIQYF. Here the CDR3 DNA reads TGTGCCAGCATCCCGCGCTCCAAAAACATTCAGTACTTC.

CDR3 nucleotide sequence: TGTGCCAGCAAAACACTTGCGTCGGTCGAGCAGTACTTC. The encoded protein is CASKTLASVEQYF. The chain links TRBV12-3 or TRBV12-4 to TRBJ2-7; D is uncertain. Trimming pared 7 bases from V and 6 bases from J, leaving 16 bases between. CDR3 length: 13 residues.

The V gene is TRBV7-3, the J gene TRBJ1-3; D remains unclear. The CDR3 length is 16 residues. CDR1 is SGHTA and CDR2 is FQGTGA in the germline V gene. V was clipped by 2 bases and J by 0 bases, with 11 bases between them. As DNA, the CDR3 is TGTGCCAGCAGCTTAGGGCCGCTGTTCTCTGGAAACACCATATATTTT. Its translation: CASSLGPLFSGNTIYF.

The gene calls are TRBV30 and TRBJ1-6, with D perhaps matching TRBD1 (6 bases). There are 16 residues in the CDR3. Trimming pared 0 bases from V and 5 bases from J, leaving 14 bases between. Germline V CDR1 and CDR2: GTSNPN, SVGIG (reference sequence). The CDR3 spells CAWSVPLTGNNSPLHF. For the CDR3, the DNA is TGTGCCTGGAGTGTACCGTTAACAGGGAATAATTCACCCCTCCACTTT.

The chain couples TRBV7-6 to TRBJ1-1; no firm D call. In germline, CDR1 is SGHVS, CDR2 FNYEAQ. The CDR3 is 15 residues long. The V and J ends lost 3 bases and 0 bases respectively, with 11 bases between them. The CDR3 DNA reads TGTGCCAGCAGCTTCGGGATTACCATGAACACTGAAGCTTTCTTT. This sequence encodes CASSFGITMNTEAFF.

V gene TRBV30 combines with J gene TRBJ2-7, with 11 bases fitting TRBD1. This CDR3 is built from 13 residues. Germline CDR1 reads GTSNPN; CDR2 reads SVGIG (reference sequence). The V and J ends lost 5 bases and 6 bases, in that order; junction bases with no gene match: 6. The CDR3 coding sequence is TGTGCCTGGGGAGGACAGGGGGCTGGCGAGCAGTACTTC. Amino acids: CAWGGQGAGEQYF.

This clone was seen once. This chain's CDR3 is CASSVEGASYNEQFF. The CDR3 DNA reads TGTGCCAGCAGCGTAGAGGGGGCGTCCTACAATGAGCAGTTCTTC. The rearrangement uses TRBV9 and TRBJ2-1, with TRBD1 matching over 7 bases. Germline assignment: CDR1 SGDLS and CDR2 YYNGEE. V lost 0 bases and J lost 1; bases outside the gene matches: 1. CDR3 size: 15 residues.

The V and J genes are TRBV11-3 and TRBJ2-7; TRBD1 or TRBD2 may be the D gene (5 bases each). V lost 4 bases and J lost 7, with 17 bases in between. The germline V gene has CDR1 SGHNT and CDR2 YENEEA. CDR3 length: 14 residues. This chain's CDR3 is CASSSRTTGGEQYF. The CDR3 nucleotides read TGTGCCAGCAGCTCCCGCACCACAGGAGGAGAGCAGTACTTC.

Only one count was recorded for this clone. V is TRBV6-5 and J is TRBJ2-5; 11 bases agree with TRBD1. Germline V gene sequence: CDR1 MNHEY, CDR2 SVGAGI. The J segment lost 5 bases and the V segment lost 6 bases, leaving 8 bases of the junction unmatched. The CDR3 has 15 amino acids. The CDR3 DNA follows: TGTGCCAGCAGCCGGGACAGGGGGATTGTGGAGACCCAGTACTTC. Protein: CASSRDRGIVETQYF.

The chain employs TRBV19 and TRBJ2-5; TRBD1 matches at 7 bases. CDR3 size: 14 residues. Germline V gene data show CDR1 as LNHDA and CDR2 as SQIVND (reference sequence). V lost 3 bases, J lost 2 bases, and 3 bases stayed unmatched. The CDR3 bases are TGTGCCAGTAGTATGCAGGGGGTACAAGAGACCCAGTACTTC. This encodes CASSMQGVQETQYF.

CDR3 sequence: CASQGRTTEAFF. The CDR3, as DNA: TGTGCCAGCCAGGGGAGGACCACTGAAGCTTTCTTT. V and J are TRBV12-3 or TRBV12-4 and TRBJ1-1, with D perhaps TRBD1 (6 bases). V shed 8 bases and J shed 4 bases, with 11 bases lying between them. This CDR3 is 12 amino acids long.

The rearrangement joins TRBV30 to TRBJ1-4; TRBD1 aligns across 10 bases. CDR1 is GTSNPN, CDR2 SVGIG, per germline (reference sequence). Trimming cost V 2 bases and J 8 bases; bases outside gene matches: 11. The CDR3 is made up of 16 amino acids. The CDR3 spells CAWSLPRQGAREKLFF. CDR3 in DNA: TGTGCCTGGAGTCTCCCAAGACAGGGGGCGCGCGAAAAACTGTTTTTT. Full variable domain (rest looked up from reference TRBV30 and TRBJ1-4): SQTIHQWPATLVQPVGSPLSLECTVEGTSNPNLYWYRQAAGRGLQLLFYSVGIGQISSEVPQNLSASRPQDRQFILSSKKLLLSDSGFYLCAWSLPRQGAREKLFFGSGTQLSVL.

The J gene is TRBJ2-3, the V gene TRBV2; no firm D call. CDR1 and CDR2 (germline): SNHLY, FYNNEI. The V and J ends lost 6 bases and 0 bases respectively, with 10 bases between them. CDR3 length equals 14 residues. As DNA, the CDR3 is TGTGCCAGCAGGAACCAGCCTAGCACAGATACGCAGTATTTT. As protein: CASRNQPSTDTQYF.

V usage is TRBV6-5 and J usage is TRBJ1-4, with D perhaps TRBD1 (6 bases). V gave up 4 bases and J gave up 0 bases, with 12 bases separating them. The length of the CDR3 is 16 residues. Germline V lookup: CDR1 MNHEY, CDR2 SVGAGI. The CDR3: CASSSPGGTTNEKLFF. The CDR3 nucleotides are TGTGCCAGCAGTTCCCCGGGGGGCACAACTAATGAAAAACTGTTTTTT.

This chain uses TRBV7-2 with TRBJ1-2; D is ambiguous. This CDR3 spans 15 amino acids. The ends were cut back, 5 bases at V and 6 bases at J, with 19 bases in the middle. Germline V gene sequence: CDR1 SGHTA, CDR2 FQGNSA. CDR3 DNA sequence: TGTGCCAGCAGCCCCTCCGGGTGGGCAACTGATGGCTACACCTTC. Its protein product is CASSPSGWATDGYTF.

The rearrangement joins TRBV19 to TRBJ2-2; TRBD1 matches 9 bases. CDR1 and CDR2 (germline): LNHDA, SQIVND (reference sequence). The length of the CDR3 is 17 residues. V gave up 6 bases and J gave up 4 bases; unmatched junction bases: 12. For the CDR3, the DNA is TGTGCCAGTAGCCCCGCGAACAGGGGGCGCGGCACCGGGGAGCTGTTTTTT. Translated, it gives CASSPANRGRGTGELFF.